This T cell receptor (beta chain) stems from a study of cytomegalovirus exposure and HLA in healthy donors. Note on this clone: Its target is unknown.

The CDR3 spans 14 residues. The V segment lost 3 bases and the J segment 6 bases; nucleotides outside the gene matches: 3. From germline, CDR1 is SGHNT and CDR2 YYREEE (reference sequence). Study observations and caveats: Rarity held for most TCR sequences, but there were some public TCRs that occurred in many donors.

Sequencing was performed with immunoSEQ multiplex PCR; in TCRdb, only in-frame clones are kept and a portion is missing. The sample holds some 43,000 clones, around 90% seen once. The chain uses TRBV5-4 and TRBJ2-1; TRBD2 aligns across 10 bases. This TCR was recovered from a man aged 18 to 29 in good health and CMV-seronegative. Sequencing was carried out using PBMCs. CDR3 sequence (DNA): TGTGCCAGCAGCTGGCTAGCGGGAGCCAATGAGCAGTTCTTC. It yields the protein CASSWLAGANEQFF.